The rows below give T cell receptor beta chains drawn from one sample of a study of siplizumab effects on memory and regulatory T cells. Some clones are missing from TCRdb's copy, which holds only in-frame ones; the method was immunoSEQ multiplex PCR. The sample comprises more than 85,000 clones, roughly nine tenths of which are singletons, and 0.75% rests with the top ten. Sequenced sample: Tregs sorted from blood. Receptor source: a human donor in good health. CDR3s include the opening cysteine and the closing phenylalanine or tryptophan. The D gene is left open where the match is weak. Size tells how often a clone was seen (once, few, many) or the class of an expanded clone, and some rows leave it out.

d_gene,abundance,j_gene,v_gene,CDR3aa,CDR3nt
TRBD1,once,TRBJ1-5,TRBV5-5,CASSGGQGAVWQPQHF,TGTGCCAGCAGCGGGGGACAGGGGGCGGTCTGGCAGCCCCAGCATTTT
TRBD2,.,TRBJ2-1,TRBV7-9,CASSSSGRDNEQFF,TGTGCCAGCAGCAGTAGCGGGAGGGATAATGAGCAGTTCTTC
.,.,TRBJ1-1,TRBV21-1,CASSKGQGQLSGCAFF,TGTGCCAGCAGCAAGGGTCAGGGACAGCTCTCGGGTTGTGCTTTCTTT
TRBD2,.,TRBJ2-4,TRBV7-9,CASSSRAGRGWDIQYF,TGTGCCAGCAGCTCCCGGGCGGGGAGGGGATGGGACATTCAGTACTTC
.,.,TRBJ2-5,TRBV10-1,CASSAGRGVWAETQYF,TGCGCCAGCAGTGCGGGAAGAGGGGTTTGGGCGGAGACCCAGTACTTC
TRBD2,.,TRBJ2-2,TRBV19,CASSIESSGGSGGELFF,TGTGCCAGTAGTATAGAGTCGTCGGGGGGGTCAGGCGGGGAGCTGTTTTTT
TRBD1,.,TRBJ1-4,TRBV7-9,CASSRGQVLLAKLFF,TGTGCCAGCAGCAGGGGGCAGGTTCTTTTGGCAAAACTGTTTTTT
.,.,TRBJ2-1,TRBV11-2,CASSLGASSYNEQFF,TGTGCCAGCAGCTTAGGTGCGAGCTCCTACAATGAGCAGTTCTTC
TRBD1,.,TRBJ1-1,TRBV6-5,CASSSGQMNTEAFF,TGTGCCAGCAGTTCGGGACAGATGAACACTGAAGCTTTCTTT
.,.,TRBJ2-2,TRBV5-1,CASSFGVAGELFF,TGCGCCAGCAGCTTTGGGGTAGCCGGGGAGCTGTTTTTT
.,.,TRBJ2-5,TRBV7-9,CASSRGTAVQETQYF,TGTGCCAGCAGCCGCGGGACAGCCGTTCAAGAGACCCAGTACTTC
.,.,TRBJ2-4,TRBV25-1,CARTLAKNIQYF,TGTGCCAGGACATTAGCCAAAAACATTCAGTACTTC
TRBD1,.,TRBJ2-7,TRBV11-2,CASSVGQAYEQYF,TGTGCCAGCAGCGTTGGACAGGCCTACGAGCAGTACTTC
.,once,TRBJ2-3,TRBV29-1,CSAEYFQGTDTQYF,TGCAGCGCCGAATATTTCCAAGGCACAGATACGCAGTATTTT
TRBD1,.,TRBJ1-5,TRBV6-5,CASSRQGINQPQHF,TGTGCCAGCAGCCGACAGGGCATCAATCAGCCCCAGCATTTT
TRBD1,.,TRBJ2-4,TRBV19,CASMGDQGARAKNIQYF,TGTGCCAGTATGGGAGATCAGGGGGCCCGGGCCAAAAACATTCAGTACTTC
.,once,TRBJ2-5,TRBV7-2,CASGYRIQETQYF,TGTGCCAGCGGATACAGGATCCAAGAGACCCAGTACTTC
TRBD1,.,TRBJ1-2,TRBV5-1,CASSLRQGDYGYTF,TGCGCCAGCAGCTTAAGACAGGGGGACTATGGCTACACCTTC
TRBD1,.,TRBJ2-5,TRBV29-1,CSVGQGIETQYF,TGCAGCGTCGGACAGGGGATTGAGACCCAGTACTTC
TRBD2,.,TRBJ2-4,TRBV7-9,CASSFGGGLDIQYF,TGTGCCAGCAGCTTTGGCGGGGGACTGGACATTCAGTACTTC
TRBD1,.,TRBJ1-2,TRBV6-6,CASSYTQGANGYTF,TGTGCCAGCAGTTATACGCAGGGGGCTAATGGCTACACCTTC
.,.,TRBJ2-7,TRBV5-1,CASSLYKSGGEEYF,TGCGCCAGCAGCTTGTACAAGAGTGGTGGCGAGGAGTACTTC
.,.,TRBJ1-3,TRBV7-7,CASSLGAGTGNTIYF,TGTGCCAGCAGCCTAGGGGCAGGTACAGGAAACACCATATATTTT
.,.,TRBJ2-7,TRBV5-1,CASSLVPRVGYEQYF,TGCGCCAGCAGCTTGGTACCTCGGGTTGGCTACGAGCAGTACTTC
TRBD1,.,TRBJ2-2,TRBV11-1,CASSGQGASAGELFF,TGTGCCAGCAGCGGACAGGGGGCGTCTGCCGGGGAGCTGTTTTTT
.,once,TRBJ1-2,TRBV7-2,CASSLTQVVGYTF,TGTGCCAGCAGCTTAACACAGGTTGTAGGCTACACCTTC
TRBD1,.,TRBJ2-3,TRBV2,CASSQQGALLTDTQYF,TGTGCCAGCAGTCAGCAGGGGGCCTTACTCACAGATACGCAGTATTTT
TRBD1,.,TRBJ1-1,TRBV25-1,CASRQGGLPEAFF,TGTGCCAGTAGACAGGGGGGTCTCCCTGAAGCTTTCTTT
.,.,TRBJ1-1,TRBV9,CASSPSFSTEAFF,TGTGCCAGCAGCCCATCATTCAGCACTGAAGCTTTCTTT
TRBD2,.,TRBJ2-1,TRBV11-1,CASSSGTSGLFAYNEQFF,TGTGCCAGCAGCTCCGGGACTAGCGGACTTTTTGCTTACAATGAGCAGTTCTTC
.,.,TRBJ1-2,TRBV27,CASSPRGSDYGYTF,TGTGCCAGCAGTCCCCGAGGCAGCGACTATGGCTACACCTTC
.,.,TRBJ1-2,TRBV5-1,CASSLELIGGYTF,TGCGCCAGCAGCTTGGAACTGATCGGTGGCTACACCTTC
.,.,TRBJ2-2,TRBV5-8,CASRPPGTYTGELFF,TGTGCCAGCAGACCACCCGGGACATACACCGGGGAGCTGTTTTTT
TRBD1,.,TRBJ2-2,TRBV11-3,CASSAQGTGELFF,TGTGCCAGCAGCGCACAGGGGACCGGGGAGCTGTTTTTT
TRBD2,.,TRBJ2-7,TRBV13,CASSCTGTRCFSYYEQYF,TGTGCCAGCAGCTGTACCGGGACTAGATGTTTCTCTTACTACGAGCAGTACTTC
.,.,TRBJ2-1,TRBV11-2,CASSLYSVYNEQFF,TGTGCCAGCAGCTTATACTCCGTTTACAATGAGCAGTTCTTC
.,once,TRBJ1-5,TRBV29-1,CSVEQGGNQPQHF,TGCAGCGTTGAACAGGGTGGTAATCAGCCCCAGCATTTT
.,.,TRBJ1-2,TRBV6-1,CASTPYSGDGYTF,TGTGCCAGCACCCCCTATTCGGGGGATGGCTACACCTTC
.,.,TRBJ2-2,TRBV7-9,CASSLGGVNTGELFF,TGTGCCAGCAGCTTAGGCGGGGTTAACACCGGGGAGCTGTTTTTT
TRBD1,.,TRBJ1-2,TRBV9,CASSGHRGRVTF,TGTGCCAGCAGCGGCCACAGGGGTCGAGTCACCTTC
TRBD2,.,TRBJ2-1,TRBV30,CAWELAVGNEQFF,TGTGCCTGGGAGCTAGCGGTTGGGAATGAGCAGTTCTTC
TRBD1,.,TRBJ2-2,TRBV6-5,CASSRGLDRGLFF,TGTGCCAGCAGCCGCGGTCTGGACAGGGGTCTGTTTTTT
TRBD2,.,TRBJ2-3,TRBV7-2,CASSLVPRGGLADTQYF,TGTGCCAGCAGCTTAGTTCCTCGCGGCGGACTAGCGGATACGCAGTATTTT
TRBD2,.,TRBJ2-7,TRBV5-1,CASSLLAGTYEQYF,TGCGCCAGCAGCTTACTAGCGGGGACCTACGAGCAGTACTTC
.,once,TRBJ1-6,TRBV7-9,CASSLSAGVYNSPLHF,TGTGCCAGCAGCTTATCCGCTGGGGTCTATAATTCACCCCTCCACTTT
TRBD1,.,TRBJ1-3,TRBV28,CASRGATGVDSGNTIYF,TGTGCCAGCAGGGGCGCCACAGGGGTTGACTCTGGAAACACCATATATTTT
.,.,TRBJ2-3,TRBV7-2,CASSLALSLRGATDTQYF,TGTGCCAGCAGCTTAGCCTTATCACTCCGGGGGGCGACAGATACGCAGTATTTT
.,.,TRBJ2-7,TRBV10-1,CASSESGGVRPYEQYF,TGCGCCAGCAGTGAGTCGGGGGGAGTAAGACCCTACGAGCAGTACTTC
.,.,TRBJ1-2,TRBV14,CASSSEALKGYTF,TGTGCCAGCAGTTCAGAAGCCCTTAAAGGCTACACCTTC
.,.,TRBJ2-7,TRBV5-6,CASTRTSNEQYF,TGTGCCAGCACCAGGACGTCTAACGAGCAGTACTTC
.,few,TRBJ1-5,TRBV6-4,CASSDSLNDQPQHF,TGTGCCAGCAGTGACTCCCTTAATGATCAGCCCCAGCATTTT
TRBD1,.,TRBJ1-2,TRBV5-1,CASSYGQGNYGYTF,TGCGCCAGCAGCTACGGACAGGGTAACTATGGCTACACCTTC
.,.,TRBJ1-1,TRBV5-1,CASSLNTNTEAFF,TGCGCCAGCAGCTTGAACACGAACACTGAAGCTTTCTTT
TRBD2,.,TRBJ2-7,TRBV2,CASRARTSGRKSYEQYF,TGTGCCAGCAGGGCACGGACTAGCGGGAGGAAGTCCTACGAGCAGTACTTC
TRBD2,once,TRBJ2-7,TRBV6-5,CASSRLAGAYEQYF,TGTGCCAGCAGTCGACTAGCGGGAGCCTACGAGCAGTACTTC